Presented here are 29 T cell receptor beta chains from one specimen sequenced in a study of OX40 agonist ivuxolimab in advanced cancers. The library relied on the immunoSEQ multiplex PCR assay. Not all clones reach the TCRdb copy of this immuneACCESS table, which keeps in-frame sequences only. Checked studies attribute under half of the gap to unresolved V genes and leave the rest unexplained. Here the sample has 65,000 to 85,000 clones; around 83% occur a single time. The ten largest clones take up 2% to 2.5% of the sample. Sequences were derived from CD4+ or CD8+ T cells sorted from blood, sampled in a trial of the OX40 agonist ivuxolimab. These receptors originate from an adult with an advanced solid tumor such as melanoma, head and neck, liver or kidney cancer.

The J gene is TRBJ2-1, the V gene TRBV7-6; TRBD2 matches at 14 bases. The CDR3 runs 18 residues. Germline CDR1 SGHVS, CDR2 FNYEAQ. With V trimmed by 0 bases and J by 10 bases, 11 bases remained unmatched. Written as DNA, the CDR3 is TGTGCCAGCAGCTTAGCAGGGGAGGGACTAGCGGGAGTACGAGAGCAGTTCTTC. Amino acid sequence: CASSLAGEGLAGVREQFF.

The rearrangement joins TRBV28 to TRBJ2-6; the D gene could be TRBD1 or TRBD2 (5 bases each). This CDR3 spans 17 amino acids. V shed 5 bases and J shed 0 bases, with 14 bases lying between them. CDR1 is MDHEN, CDR2 SYDVKM, per germline. The CDR3 spells CASSPDEGRSGANVLTF. The CDR3 nucleotides are TGTGCCAGCAGTCCGGATGAGGGACGCTCTGGGGCCAACGTCCTGACTTTC.

J is TRBJ1-1 and V is TRBV28; D remains ambiguous. Germline V lookup: CDR1 MDHEN, CDR2 SYDVKM. The V gene lost 2 bases and the J gene lost 5 bases, with 9 bases spanning the gap. CDR3 length: 13 amino acids. The CDR3 region is CASSLPRGTEAFF. The DNA for the CDR3 is TGTGCCAGCAGTTTACCCCGAGGGACTGAAGCTTTCTTT.

The chain carries TRBV7-6 and TRBJ1-1; 8 nucleotides agree with TRBD1. V shed 5 bases, J shed 4 bases, and the junction held 3 bases outside the gene matches. The CDR3 loop spans 13 amino acids. CDR1 and CDR2 from the germline V gene are SGHVS and FNYEAQ. The CDR3 bases are TGTGCCAGCAGCCGAACAGGGGGCACTGAAGCTTTCTTT. Translation: CASSRTGGTEAFF.

In this sample, this clone turned up once. The chain carries TRBV6-6 and TRBJ1-4; possibly TRBD1 for D (5 bases). The germline V gene has CDR1 MNHNY and CDR2 SVGAGI (reference sequence). The CDR3 has 15 residues. V was shortened by 2 bases and J by 5 bases, with 12 bases between the two germline ends. The CDR3 loop reads CASSYGSGPNEKLFF. As DNA, the CDR3 is TGTGCCAGCAGTTACGGGTCAGGGCCCAATGAAAAACTGTTTTTT.

The chain employs TRBV5-6 and TRBJ1-2; possibly TRBD1 for D (5 bases). This CDR3 is 15 amino acids long. In germline, CDR1 is SGHDT, CDR2 YYEEEE. V shed 0 bases and J shed 0 bases, with 9 bases lying between them. The chain's CDR3 is CASSLGGLTNYGYTF. CDR3 sequence (DNA): TGTGCCAGCAGCTTGGGGGGGTTAACTAACTATGGCTACACCTTC.

The V call is TRBV10-1, the J call TRBJ1-5, with no clear D. Per germline, CDR1 WNHNN and CDR2 SYGVQD (reference sequence). CDR3 length equals 14 residues. V was pared by 6 bases and J by 7 bases, with 16 bases between. The CDR3 here is CASRADFRGQPQHF. The CDR3 DNA reads TGCGCCAGCAGGGCGGACTTTCGAGGGCAGCCCCAGCATTTT.

For this clone: Additional DNA sequences in this sample encode the identical CDR3. The rearrangement joins TRBV6-5 to TRBJ1-1, with no clear D. CDR1 MNHEY and CDR2 SVGAGI come from the germline V gene. The CDR3 consists of 13 residues. V lost 1 base to trimming and J lost 1 base, with 4 bases between them. The CDR3 bases are TGTGCCAGCAGTTACTACGAGAACACTGAAGCTTTCTTT. This gives the protein CASSYYENTEAFF.

The chain is built from TRBV10-2 and TRBJ1-1, with D possibly being TRBD1 (6 bases). The V end lost 0 bases, the J end lost 5 bases, and 10 bases lay between the germline ends. CDR3 length equals 14 residues. Germline CDR1 WSHSY, CDR2 SAAADI. The CDR3 nucleotides are TGCGCCAGCAGTGAGTCGGGGGCGGGGACTGAAGCTTTCTTT. Translating it yields CASSESGAGTEAFF.

The J gene is TRBJ2-3, the V gene TRBV5-1, with TRBD1 matching 7 bases. Trimming took 3 bases from V and 6 from J; bases not matched to a gene: 10. This CDR3 has 15 amino acids. Germline CDR1 reads SGHRS; CDR2 reads YFSETQ. The chain's CDR3 is CASSYRQGRGDTQYF. The DNA for the CDR3 is TGCGCCAGCAGCTACCGACAGGGTCGAGGGGATACGCAGTATTTT.

The V and J genes are TRBV4-2 and TRBJ2-7, with 9 bases fitting TRBD1. The germline V gene encodes CDR1 LGHNA and CDR2 YNFKEQ. The CDR3 extends over 14 amino acids. V dropped 3 bases and J dropped 3; count of bases not matched to a gene: 3. DNA of the CDR3: TGTGCCAGCAGCCAGAACAGGGGGCACTACGAGCAGTACTTC. It is translated as CASSQNRGHYEQYF.

CDR3 loop: CASSGRANTGELFF. The DNA for the CDR3 is TGCGCCAGCAGCGGGAGGGCGAACACCGGGGAGCTGTTTTTT. J is TRBJ2-2 and V is TRBV5-1, with TRBD2 identical over 7 bases. Germline CDR1 reads SGHRS; CDR2 reads YFSETQ. This CDR3 spans 14 amino acids. V was pared by 4 bases and J by 0 bases, with 0 bases of the junction left unmatched.

V and J are TRBV15 and TRBJ1-4; TRBD1 matches at 7 bases. Germline assignment: CDR1 LNHNV and CDR2 YYDKDF (reference sequence). J was trimmed by 8 bases and V by 5 bases; bases with no gene match: 2. The CDR3 consists of 12 residues. CDR3 DNA sequence: TGTGCCACCAGCGTGACAGGGGAAAAACTGTTTTTT. This sequence encodes CATSVTGEKLFF.

The chain uses TRBV28 and TRBJ2-3; a weak D match, TRBD2 (6 bases). Deletions cut 5 bases from V and 0 bases from J, with 12 bases between. The CDR3 contains 15 residues. Germline loops: CDR1 MDHEN, CDR2 SYDVKM. The CDR3 DNA reads as TGTGCCAGCAGTAGACCGCTAGCGAGCACAGATACGCAGTATTTT. Translation: CASSRPLASTDTQYF.

The chain couples TRBV9 to TRBJ2-2; D not certain. The V and J ends lost 0 bases and 7 bases respectively, with 13 bases between them. The CDR3 is 15 amino acids. Germline values: CDR1 SGDLS, CDR2 YYNGEE. The CDR3 loop is CASSVGTAVGGELFF. The CDR3, as DNA: TGTGCCAGCAGCGTAGGAACGGCCGTGGGCGGGGAGCTGTTTTTT.

The J gene is TRBJ2-1, the V gene TRBV2, with 7 bases identical to TRBD1. The CDR3 totals 13 residues. The germline gives CDR1 SNHLY, CDR2 FYNNEI. Trimming took 6 bases from V and 4 from J; bases not matched to a gene: 3. The CDR3 spells CASSRDSYNEQFF. DNA of the CDR3: TGTGCCAGCAGCCGGGACAGTTACAATGAGCAGTTCTTC.

This rearrangement joins TRBV21-1 to TRBJ1-4. TRBV21-1 is marked as a pseudogene. The CDR3 has 18 amino acids. CDR3 in amino acids: CASSKRRKGLATNEKLFF. As DNA, the CDR3 is TGTGCCAGCAGCAAAAGGAGAAAGGGACTTGCAACTAATGAAAAACTGTTTTTT.

The genes are TRBV19 and TRBJ2-2; possible D gene TRBD1, 6 bases. The CDR3 runs 17 residues. Trimming removed 0 bases from V and 5 bases from J, with 16 bases in between. Germline V gene lookup returns CDR1 LNHDA and CDR2 SQIVND (reference sequence). The CDR3 nucleotides read TGTGCCAGTAGTATAGATATTGTGGGACACACAACCGGGGAGCTGTTTTTT. This translates into CASSIDIVGHTTGELFF.

The chain carries TRBV10-1 and TRBJ2-5; D gene unclear. Deletions cut 2 bases from V and 7 bases from J, with 8 bases between. The CDR3 is 12 amino acids. CDR1 and CDR2 (germline): WNHNN, SYGVQD (reference sequence). Here the CDR3 reads CASSEPAGTQYF. CDR3 nucleotide sequence: TGCGCCAGCAGTGAGCCCGCAGGGACCCAGTACTTC.

The chain combines TRBV19 with TRBJ2-5; TRBD2 aligns across 16 bases. Germline V CDR1 and CDR2: LNHDA, SQIVND (reference sequence). Unmatched junction bases numbered 19, after V lost 5 bases and J lost 7 bases. The CDR3 loop spans 20 amino acids. The CDR3 reads CASSSAGTSGRASGRGTQYF. CDR3 nucleotide sequence: TGTGCCAGTAGTTCCGCCGGGACTAGCGGGAGGGCTTCCGGGCGGGGGACCCAGTACTTC.

Here the CDR3 DNA reads TGTGCCAGCGCACAACTAGCGGGGGGGTTCGGGGAGCTGTTTTTT. Encoded protein: CASAQLAGGFGELFF. The V and J genes are TRBV4-2 and TRBJ2-2, with 13 bases that match TRBD2. Trimming at V came to 8 bases and at J to 7 bases, leaving 7 bases not matched to a gene. This CDR3 comprises 15 residues. CDR1 LGHNA and CDR2 YNFKEQ come from the germline V gene.

This sequence joins TRBV11-2 and TRBJ2-1; TRBD2 might be the D (6 bases). Germline V gene sequence: CDR1 SGHAT, CDR2 FQNNGV. Trimming cost V 5 bases and J 4 bases, with 21 bases left between them. The CDR3 runs to 17 residues. CDR3 sequence (DNA): TGTGCCAGCAGCCCGTCCCGCGGGGTGAGGGATTACAATGAGCAGTTCTTC. Protein sequence: CASSPSRGVRDYNEQFF.

The V call is TRBV5-5, the J call TRBJ2-1; D may correspond to TRBD1 or TRBD2 (5 bases each). CDR1 and CDR2 (germline): SGHKS, YYEKEE (reference sequence). V lost 4 bases and J 4 bases, leaving 18 bases between the germline ends. The CDR3 has 16 amino acids. The CDR3 region is CASSRDREIFYNEQFF. CDR3 sequence (DNA): TGTGCCAGCAGCCGGGACCGAGAAATTTTTTACAATGAGCAGTTCTTC.

This chain connects TRBV7-9 to TRBJ2-7; 7 nucleotides match TRBD2. This CDR3 comprises 15 residues. The V and J ends lost 2 bases and 7 bases, in that order; junction bases with no gene match: 11. Per germline, CDR1 SEHNR and CDR2 FQNEAQ (reference sequence). CDR3: CASSLPGLRNREQYF. CDR3 nucleotide sequence: TGTGCCAGCAGCTTACCGGGACTAAGAAATAGAGAGCAGTACTTC.

The gene calls are TRBV19 and TRBJ1-3; possible D gene TRBD1, 5 bases. Trimming pared 7 bases from V and 4 bases from J, leaving 14 bases between. The germline V gene encodes CDR1 LNHDA and CDR2 SQIVND (reference sequence). This CDR3 spans 14 amino acids. CDR3 protein: CASTPGFGGNTIYF. In DNA form, the CDR3 reads TGTGCCAGTACTCCAGGGTTCGGGGGAAACACCATATATTTT.

V is TRBV19 and J is TRBJ2-2; 7 positions agree with TRBD1. CDR1 and CDR2 (germline): LNHDA, SQIVND (reference sequence). V was pared by 6 bases and J by 3 bases, with 10 bases of the junction left unmatched. CDR3 size: 16 residues. The CDR3 is CASSHLLGGDTGELFF. CDR3 nucleotide sequence: TGTGCCAGTAGCCATTTGCTAGGGGGCGACACCGGGGAGCTGTTTTTT.

The chain combines TRBV7-8 with TRBJ1-1; no reliable D call. Germline V CDR1 and CDR2: SGHVS, FQNEAQ. CDR3 length equals 15 residues. Trimming shortened V by 5 bases and J by 1 base, and 14 bases separated the two germline ends. The CDR3 DNA is TGTGCCAGCAGCCCTTGGGCCCTAGCGAACACTGAAGCTTTCTTT. Translation gives CASSPWALANTEAFF.

This chain joins TRBV2 and TRBJ2-3; the D gene is possibly TRBD1 (6 bases). Trimming removed 7 bases at V and 2 bases at J, with 16 bases between. Germline loops: CDR1 SNHLY, CDR2 FYNNEI. The CDR3 has 15 amino acids. The CDR3 sequence is CASKRGKTPTDTQYF. The DNA for the CDR3 is TGTGCCAGCAAAAGGGGGAAAACCCCCACAGATACGCAGTATTTT.

This rearrangement joins TRBV7-3 to TRBJ2-3; D uncertain. The germline gives CDR1 SGHTA, CDR2 FQGTGA. There are 14 residues in the CDR3. V was trimmed by 5 bases and J by 4 bases, leaving 13 bases between them. CDR3 nucleotide sequence: TGTGCCAGCAGCCCCCGGCCTCGGGCAGATACGCAGTATTTT. It is translated as CASSPRPRADTQYF.